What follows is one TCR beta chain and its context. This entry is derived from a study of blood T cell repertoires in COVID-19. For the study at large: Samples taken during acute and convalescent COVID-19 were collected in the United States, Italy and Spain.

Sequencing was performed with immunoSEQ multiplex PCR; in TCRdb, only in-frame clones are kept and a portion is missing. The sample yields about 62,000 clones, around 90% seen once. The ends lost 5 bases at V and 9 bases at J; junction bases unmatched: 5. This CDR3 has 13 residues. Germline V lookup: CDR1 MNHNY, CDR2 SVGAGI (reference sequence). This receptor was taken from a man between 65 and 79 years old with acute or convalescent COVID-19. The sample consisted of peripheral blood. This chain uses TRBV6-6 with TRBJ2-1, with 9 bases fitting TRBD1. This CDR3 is CASSPQGAPEQFF. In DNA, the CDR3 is TGTGCCAGCAGTCCACAGGGGGCGCCTGAGCAGTTCTTC.